Sequencing of this TCR beta chain was carried out in a study of CD8 T cells in Susac syndrome (dated by TCRdb to between 2018 and 2021). For the study in its entirety: Among the Susac syndrome patients who were sequenced, clinically active disease was present in about 6 and clinical remission was observed in roughly eight. Clonality of the CD8+ T cell repertoire was compared between more than 10 healthy donors, roughly 14 Susac syndrome patients and roughly 15 multiple sclerosis patients. At blood withdrawal, Susac syndrome patients were therapy-naive, treated with corticosteroids (with IVIg additionally given to some), or treated with IVIg alone. The study used repertoire sequencing to test whether antigen drove CD8+ T cell activation and differentiation in Susac syndrome.

Overall study outcomes, separate from this receptor: Clonal expansion was observed in Susac syndrome CD8+ repertoires, with the highest expansion in CD8+ TEMRA cells and greater expansion in clinically active than in remitting patients. Roughly 15 and five Susac-specific public clones were found in the total CD8+ and CD8+ TEMRA repertoires, respectively. The number of individuals in the TCR sequencing and HLA analysis was acknowledged as relatively small.

V gives up 3 bases and J gives up 4 bases, and the segment between their germline ends measures 16 bases. The CDR3 sequence holds 15 residues, the cysteine and phenylalanine included. The sequence is cut down to CDR3 DNA, 45 bases in frame from base 1. Peripheral blood CD8+ and CD4+ T cells from healthy donors, Susac syndrome patients and multiple sclerosis patients were profiled using high-throughput TCR beta sequencing. Susac syndrome patients met recently defined diagnostic criteria for definite or probable disease. Bulk CD8+ and CD4+ T cells were purified magnetically by negative isolation, whereas CD8+ TEMRA cells were enriched by FACS. Blood was drawn into EDTA tubes, processed within 24 hours, and PBMCs were isolated by density gradient centrifugation. PBMCs intended for TCR sequencing were frozen in liquid nitrogen and were later thawed in a 37 degrees C water bath. The sorted or isolated CD4+, CD8+ and CD8+ TEMRA cells reached a purity of at least 90%.

In regard to this clonotype: The antigen it recognizes is unknown. It has no much larger one-base neighbor in the sample; base qualities were not kept.

RNA was extracted using the RNeasy kit, and roughly 0.5 to 1 microgram was reverse transcribed with random hexamers. The immunoSEQ multiplex PCR assay, covering 54 Vbeta and 13 Jbeta segments, was used to amplify TCR beta CDR3 regions. PCR amplification bias was corrected using a synthetic template baseline for primer optimization and computational correction. Per the source publication's procedure: Reads were annotated to V, D and J genes according to IMGT and were analyzed with immunoSEQ Analyzer, with only productive sequences retained. Clonality was computed as one minus Shannon entropy normalized by log2 of the number of productive unique sequences. For each patient and control, public and private clones were evaluated within the 100 most prevalent clones. Clones were defined as Susac-specific if absent from the healthy and MS cohorts, from 1052 published viral clones and from other ImmuneACCESS disease sequences. Using fastp trimming at Q25 and MiXCR clonotype assembly, TCRdb reanalyzed the public sequencing data and kept in-frame beta chains. For every CDR3 protein sequence, its rows merge into one entry that carries the most common genes and DNA. For this entry, the V and J calls and clone size follow TCRdb and not the study's own pipeline. The sample includes about 82,000 distinct CDR3 sequences, with approximately 96% observed a single time. The ten largest clones take up about 0.65% of the sample.

The sequencing sample was made of CD8+ T cells from PBMCs. Recombination joined TRBV12-3 or TRBV12-4 with TRBJ2-7; a weak D assignment points to TRBD2 (6 bases agree). The TCR was taken from a human donor with Susac syndrome. The nucleotide sequence reads as follows: TGTGCCAGCAGTTTTAGCGGTGGGCTGGCGTACGAGCAGTACTTC. It codes for CASSFSGGLAYEQYF.